The 23 T cell receptor beta chains presented below share a single source sample, sequenced in a study of blood T cell repertoires in COVID-19. The method was immunoSEQ multiplex PCR; TCRdb's version includes in-frame clones alone and lacks a portion of them. The sample lists some 190,000 clones; around nine tenths were seen once. Material for sequencing was peripheral blood. All receptors come from a man aged 18 to 29 with active or convalescent COVID-19.

V usage is TRBV9 and J usage is TRBJ2-1, with TRBD2 matching over 12 bases. Germline V gene sequence: CDR1 SGDLS, CDR2 YYNGEE. Trimming removed 0 bases from V and 0 bases from J; junction bases left unmatched: 10. The CDR3 totals 20 residues. CDR3 DNA sequence: TGTGCCAGCAGCGTAGGAGCGGGACTAGCGGGCCTGAGCTCCTACAATGAGCAGTTCTTC. Protein product: CASSVGAGLAGLSSYNEQFF. Using reference TRBV9 and TRBJ2-1 for the parts outside the CDR3, the full variable domain is DSGVTQTPKHLITATGQRVTLRCSPRSGDLSVYWYQQSLDQGLQFLIQYYNGEERAKGNILERFSAQQFPDLHSELNLSSLELGDSALYFCASSVGAGLAGLSSYNEQFFGPGTRLTVL.

This chain joins TRBV4-2 and TRBJ2-1; D is undetermined. V was trimmed by 1 base and J by 0 bases, leaving 7 bases between them. CDR1 and CDR2 from the germline V gene are LGHNA and YNFKEQ. The CDR3 consists of 15 residues. CDR3: CASSQAQSSYNEQFF. In DNA form, the CDR3 reads TGTGCCAGCAGCCAAGCACAAAGCTCCTACAATGAGCAGTTCTTC.

The CDR3 here is CAIRSPRDRGQSDTGELFF. In DNA, the CDR3 is TGTGCCATCAGGAGCCCCCGGGACAGGGGGCAGTCGGACACCGGGGAGCTGTTTTTT. V is TRBV10-3 and J is TRBJ2-2; 12 bases align to TRBD1. Germline V gene sequence: CDR1 ENHRY, CDR2 SYGVKD. The CDR3 has 19 residues. V was clipped by 6 bases and J by 3 bases; unmatched bases: 14.

The genes are TRBV29-1 and TRBJ2-1; weak D call: TRBD2 (5 bases). Trimming took 2 bases from V and 5 from J, leaving 19 bases between them. The CDR3 extends over 16 amino acids. Germline V lookup: CDR1 SQVTM, CDR2 ANQGSEA. CDR3 residues: CSVERRAGVTNNEQFF. CDR3 sequence (DNA): TGCAGCGTTGAAAGGCGGGCCGGGGTTACTAACAATGAGCAGTTCTTC.

The chain combines TRBV28 with TRBJ1-1; weak D call: TRBD1 (6 bases). V was trimmed by 8 bases and J by 6 bases, leaving 16 bases between them. CDR1 MDHEN and CDR2 SYDVKM come from the germline V gene. This CDR3 spans 13 amino acids. The CDR3 nucleotides read TGTGCCAGCCGCCCTACAGGGTTCTCTGAAGCTTTCTTT. Its protein is CASRPTGFSEAFF.

The J gene is TRBJ2-2, the V gene TRBV24-1, with TRBD1 matching over 7 bases. J was trimmed by 4 bases and V by 7 bases; bases with no gene match: 20. CDR3 length: 19 amino acids. Germline CDR1 is KGHDR and CDR2 is SFDVKD. The CDR3 DNA is TGTGCCACCAGCGACGATGGGACAGACGGGGTGGGGGTCACCGGGGAGCTGTTTTTT. Translation gives CATSDDGTDGVGVTGELFF.

This chain joins TRBV4-3 and TRBJ1-5, with TRBD1 identical over 9 bases. The CDR3 has 15 amino acids. Germline values: CDR1 LGHNA, CDR2 YSLEER. J lost 1 base, V lost 4 bases, and 2 bases had no gene match. The CDR3 nucleotides read TGCGCCAGCAGCCCAGGGACAGGGAGCAATCAGCCCCAGCATTTT. This codes for CASSPGTGSNQPQHF.

The rearrangement joins TRBV6-5 to TRBJ1-6; TRBD1 matches at 8 bases. Germline CDR1 and CDR2: MNHEY and SVGAGI. This CDR3 has 14 amino acids. The ends lost 6 bases at V and 5 bases at J; junction bases unmatched: 3. The CDR3 protein is CASRTGQDNSPLHF. The CDR3 DNA reads TGTGCCAGCAGGACGGGACAGGATAATTCACCCCTCCACTTT.

This chain uses TRBV6-1 with TRBJ1-5; weak D call: TRBD1 (6 bases). The length of the CDR3 is 18 residues. V shed 2 bases and J shed 7 bases, with 24 bases lying between them. Germline assignment: CDR1 MNHNS and CDR2 SASEGT. CDR3: CASSEFPDAGASRQPQHF. The CDR3, as DNA: TGTGCCAGCAGTGAATTCCCCGACGCGGGGGCCTCCAGACAGCCCCAGCATTTT.

This clone appeared a few times. This chain links TRBV14 with TRBJ1-2, with unresolved D. Trimming pared 4 bases from V and 1 base from J, leaving 10 bases between. Per the germline V gene, CDR1 is SGHDN and CDR2 is FVKESK. There are 14 residues in the CDR3. This chain's CDR3 is CASSPSQVNYGYTF. Written as DNA, the CDR3 is TGTGCCAGCAGCCCAAGTCAGGTTAACTATGGCTACACCTTC.

The table lists this clone with a few counts. This chain joins TRBV15 and TRBJ2-7; the D gene is possibly TRBD2 (7 bases). V shed 6 bases and J shed 7 bases, with 22 bases lying between them. The CDR3 is 15 amino acids. From germline, CDR1 is LNHNV and CDR2 YYDKDF (reference sequence). CDR3 amino acids: CATSKSGTRLREQYF. Here the CDR3 DNA reads TGTGCCACCAGTAAAAGCGGGACACGCTTGAGGGAGCAGTACTTC.

V and J are TRBV27 and TRBJ2-4; tentatively, D is TRBD2 (6 bases). This CDR3 comprises 13 residues. Per germline, CDR1 MNHEY and CDR2 SMNVEV (reference sequence). The germline V and J ends were trimmed by 7 bases and 8 bases, with 15 bases remaining between them. Here the CDR3 reads CASTGDGSDIQYF. CDR3 DNA: TGTGCCAGCACGGGAGACGGCTCGGACATTCAGTACTTC.

Regarding this clone: This same CDR3 is encoded by further DNA sequences in the sample. The chain uses TRBV11-2 and TRBJ2-2; tentative D call: TRBD2 (5 bases). The CDR3 covers 14 residues. The ends were cut back, 3 bases at V and 4 bases at J, with 9 bases in the middle. Germline lookup yields CDR1 SGHAT and CDR2 FQNNGV. The CDR3 spells CASSLEVTTGELFF. The CDR3 nucleotides read TGTGCCAGCAGCTTGGAGGTTACCACCGGGGAGCTGTTTTTT.

The rearrangement joins TRBV3-1 (or the pseudogene TRBV3-2) to TRBJ1-1; D is unclear. Looked up from germline, CDR1 is LGHDT and CDR2 is YNNKEL (reference sequence). The ends were cut back, 8 bases at V and 0 bases at J, with 13 bases in the middle. The CDR3 totals 14 residues. CDR3 loop: CASSTTRVNTEAFF. The CDR3 DNA reads as TGTGCCAGCTCGACAACGCGGGTGAACACTGAAGCTTTCTTT.

This sequence joins TRBV11-2 and TRBJ2-3, with 9 nucleotides matching TRBD2. Germline CDR1 reads SGHAT; CDR2 reads FQNNGV. CDR3 length equals 17 residues. V shed 5 bases, J shed 8 bases, and the junction held 17 bases outside the gene matches. DNA for the CDR3: TGTGCCAGCAGCCGAGCCGGGACTAGCCCGTTTGGGGGTACGCAGTATTTT. It codes for CASSRAGTSPFGGTQYF.

The V and J genes are TRBV28 and TRBJ2-7, with 13 bases matching TRBD2. There are 15 residues in the CDR3. With V trimmed by 6 bases and J by 4 bases, 6 bases remained unmatched. Germline-derived CDR1 and CDR2 are MDHEN and SYDVKM. This chain's CDR3 is CASRGLAGAFYEQYF. The CDR3 DNA reads as TGTGCCAGCAGAGGACTAGCGGGAGCCTTTTACGAGCAGTACTTC.

V gene TRBV27 combines with J gene TRBJ1-1; 8 positions agree with TRBD1. CDR3 length equals 18 residues. CDR1 and CDR2 (germline): MNHEY, SMNVEV (reference sequence). The V segment lost 5 bases and the J segment 0 bases; nucleotides outside the gene matches: 14. CDR3 amino acids: CASSLSYTGGGLNTEAFF. CDR3 bases: TGTGCCAGCAGTCTTTCCTACACAGGGGGGGGTTTGAACACTGAAGCTTTCTTT.

The V and J genes are TRBV15 and TRBJ2-1, with D possibly TRBD2 on 5 matching bases. The CDR3 length is 15 residues. Germline assignment: CDR1 LNHNV and CDR2 YYDKDF (reference sequence). Deletions cut 0 bases from V and 8 bases from J, with 14 bases between. The CDR3 is CATSRDNVGRDEQFF. The DNA for the CDR3 is TGTGCCACCAGCAGAGATAACGTCGGGCGGGATGAGCAGTTCTTC.

The chain is built from TRBV7-2 and TRBJ2-7; tentatively, D is TRBD2 (6 bases). The CDR3 runs to 16 residues. Germline CDR1 is SGHTA and CDR2 is FQGNSA. Trimming stripped 5 bases from V and 4 bases from J, with 21 bases between. The CDR3 nucleotides read TGTGCCAGCAGCAGACTAGGGCTAACTCCCCCTTACGAGCAGTACTTC. Encoded protein: CASSRLGLTPPYEQYF.

The CDR3 DNA is TGTGCCAGCAGCGGTACAGGGACCATGAACACTGAAGCTTTCTTT. Residues: CASSGTGTMNTEAFF. The chain joins TRBV9 to TRBJ1-1, with D possibly TRBD1 on 6 matching bases. Germline CDR1 is SGDLS and CDR2 is YYNGEE. The CDR3 sequence is 15 residues long. V lost 3 bases to trimming and J lost 0 bases, with 12 bases between them.

The V call is TRBV24-1, the J call TRBJ1-1; D unclear. The germline V gene has CDR1 KGHDR and CDR2 SFDVKD. Trimming left V 10 bases short and J 1 base short, with 15 bases between. The CDR3 has 14 amino acids. The DNA of the CDR3 is TGTGCCACTGCAGTGCCTCCCCCGAACACTGAAGCTTTCTTT. Its protein is CATAVPPPNTEAFF.

The count of this clone is one. The J gene is TRBJ1-2, the V gene TRBV5-5, with D tentatively TRBD1 (5 bases). Trimming removed 4 bases from V and 4 bases from J, with 17 bases in between. The V gene's germline CDR1 is SGHKS and CDR2 YYEKEE (reference sequence). The CDR3 covers 15 residues. CDR3 in amino acids: CASSPTQTVRYGYTF. CDR3 sequence (DNA): TGTGCCAGCAGCCCGACTCAGACAGTCCGCTATGGCTACACCTTC.

This clone came up once. The gene calls are TRBV30 and TRBJ1-5, with 9 bases fitting TRBD1. V lost 5 bases and J lost 3; bases outside the gene matches: 8. This CDR3 has 15 amino acids. Germline CDR1 reads GTSNPN; CDR2 reads SVGIG (reference sequence). This chain's CDR3 is CAWDAGTGNNQPQHF. For the CDR3, the DNA is TGTGCCTGGGATGCCGGGACAGGGAACAATCAGCCCCAGCATTTT. Combining the CDR3 with reference TRBV30 and TRBJ1-5 gives the whole variable domain SQTIHQWPATLVQPVGSPLSLECTVEGTSNPNLYWYRQAAGRGLQLLFYSVGIGQISSEVPQNLSASRPQDRQFILSSKKLLLSDSGFYLCAWDAGTGNNQPQHFGDGTRLSIL.